These T cell receptor beta chains were read from a single sample in a study of T-cell memory formation after mild COVID-19. TCRdb re-called the 5' RACE reads with MiXCR, one entry per CDR3 protein. The table records approximately 100,000 distinct CDR3 sequences, roughly 12% of them present only once. Sequences were obtained from PBMCs or a T cell subset sorted from them (not recorded which). These receptors were taken from an adult woman who had mild COVID-19 (a few samples of this study predate the infection). Cell type and time point are not known. The CDR3 runs from the conserved cysteine through the conserved F or W. Each record gives: clone size, V gene, J gene, D gene, CDR3 DNA, CDR3 protein. A D gene is named only where the DNA matches it firmly. Some rows mark clone size as missing; the rest say once, few, many or name a class of expanded clone.

many,TRBV5-1,TRBJ2-7,TRBD1,TGCGCCAGCAGCCAAGGACAGGGGGATGACTACGAGCAGTACTTC,CASSQGQGDDYEQYF
many,TRBV7-6,TRBJ2-7,TRBD1,TGTGCCAGCAGCCCAAAGACAGGGGGCGAGCAGTACTTC,CASSPKTGGEQYF
many,TRBV6-5,TRBJ2-7,-,TGTGCCAGCAGTTCCCTACAGGGAGGGGAACGCGAGCAGTACTTC,CASSSLQGGEREQYF
-,TRBV20-1,TRBJ2-1,-,TGCAGTGCCCCTGGGGGACTTGATGGCTCCTACAATGAGCAGTTCTTC,CSAPGGLDGSYNEQFF
-,TRBV12-3/TRBV12-4,TRBJ2-7,-,TGTGCCAGCAGACCCGGGACCCTTTGGGACGAGCAGTACTTC,CASRPGTLWDEQYF
-,TRBV6-4,TRBJ2-7,-,TGTGCCAGCAGTGACCCGCTAGCTAGCACAGGCTCCTCCGAGCAGTACTTC,CASSDPLASTGSSEQYF
many,TRBV6-2/TRBV6-3,TRBJ2-7,TRBD1,TGTGCCAGCACCGTAGATGGGACAGGCTCCTACGAGCAGTACTTC,CASTVDGTGSYEQYF
-,TRBV4-3,TRBJ1-2,TRBD1,TGCGCCAGCACCCAAGGACAGGGAGCTAACTATGGCTACACCTTC,CASTQGQGANYGYTF
-,TRBV7-9,TRBJ2-1,TRBD2,TGTGCCAGCAGCCTCCCGATCAATAGCGGGAGGGCCATGGATGAGCAGTTCTTC,CASSLPINSGRAMDEQFF
-,TRBV27,TRBJ2-5,-,TGTGCCAGCAGTATCCAGACACCGGGGACCCAGTACTTC,CASSIQTPGTQYF
few,TRBV20-1,TRBJ2-7,-,TGCAGTGCTCCGACTGCTCCTGGGTACGAGCAGTACTTC,CSAPTAPGYEQYF
-,TRBV7-9,TRBJ2-7,TRBD2,TGTGCCAGCAGCTTAGTCTCTAGCGGGACGGACGAGCAGTACTTC,CASSLVSSGTDEQYF
few,TRBV7-8,TRBJ2-5,TRBD2,TGTGCCAGCAGCAGGGTGGGGGGGAACCAAGAGACCCAGTACTTC,CASSRVGGNQETQYF
few,TRBV5-1,TRBJ1-1,TRBD1,TGCGCCAGCAACTGGGGACAGGGGTCCACTGAAGCTTTCTTT,CASNWGQGSTEAFF
many,TRBV6-5,TRBJ2-1,-,TGTGCCAGCAGCACCACAGTCGGTCAGGGTAGCTCCTACAATGAGCAGTTCTTC,CASSTTVGQGSSYNEQFF
-,TRBV24-1,TRBJ2-5,TRBD2,TGTGCCACCAGTGATTTCGGTCTAGCGGGAGCAGAGACCCAGTACTTC,CATSDFGLAGAETQYF
-,TRBV4-1,TRBJ2-7,-,TGCGCCAGCAGCCAAGATCCCCCCGATTGGGGGGCCTCCTACGAGCAGTACTTC,CASSQDPPDWGASYEQYF
-,TRBV19,TRBJ2-2,TRBD1,TGTGCCAGTAGTAAACTGACAGGGTGGAACACCGGGGAGCTGTTTTTT,CASSKLTGWNTGELFF
few,TRBV7-2,TRBJ2-3,-,TGTGCCAGCAGCACCTACTCCCCTCTTCACACAGATACGCAGTATTTT,CASSTYSPLHTDTQYF
-,TRBV2,TRBJ2-3,TRBD2,TGTGCCAGCAGCGGGACTAGCGGGACAGATACGCAGTATTTT,CASSGTSGTDTQYF
-,TRBV27,TRBJ2-7,TRBD1,TGTGCCAGCAGGGACATAGGACAGGGGGTGTACGAGCAGTACTTC,CASRDIGQGVYEQYF
-,TRBV29-1,TRBJ2-3,-,TGCAGCGTCCTCCCGATCACTAGCACAGATACGCAGTATTTT,CSVLPITSTDTQYF
few,TRBV7-9,TRBJ2-1,TRBD1,TGTGCCAGCAGCCCAAGTACAGGGGGCTTGTACAATGAGCAGTTCTTC,CASSPSTGGLYNEQFF
few,TRBV27,TRBJ2-7,-,TGTGCCAGCAGTTTTCAGGTGGCCCCGGGCTACGAGCAGTACTTC,CASSFQVAPGYEQYF
few,TRBV12-3/TRBV12-4,TRBJ2-5,-,TGTGCCAGCAGTTTCGGGGGTTCTGGGACCCAGTACTTC,CASSFGGSGTQYF
-,TRBV20-1,TRBJ1-3,TRBD1,TGCAGTGCTAGGGGGACAGTTGGAAACACCATATATTTT,CSARGTVGNTIYF
few,TRBV29-1,TRBJ2-2,-,TGCAGCGTTTGCAGGGGGGACACCGGGGAGCTGTTTTTT,CSVCRGDTGELFF
few,TRBV4-1,TRBJ2-3,TRBD2,TGCGCCAGCAAGCGGTCACTAGCGTTGGCCACAGATACGCAGTATTTT,CASKRSLALATDTQYF
few,TRBV4-1,TRBJ2-7,-,TGCGCCAGCAGCCAGGGCGGCGGCTACGAGCAGTACTTC,CASSQGGGYEQYF
-,TRBV4-3,TRBJ2-1,TRBD2,TGCGCCAGCAGCCAAGTCTTAGCGGGAGTTGAGTTCTTC,CASSQVLAGVEFF
few,TRBV5-5,TRBJ2-3,-,TGTGCCAGCAGCTCTTCATGGACTTACTCCGAGGATACGCAGTATTTT,CASSSSWTYSEDTQYF
few,TRBV2,TRBJ2-1,-,TGTGCCAGCACGATACCTGGGACCTACAATGAGCAGTTCTTC,CASTIPGTYNEQFF
-,TRBV21-1,TRBJ2-5,-,TGTGCCAGCAGCAATAACCGGGACAGTGAGAGAACCCAGTACTTC,CASSNNRDSERTQYF
few,TRBV6-1,TRBJ2-7,-,TGTGCCAGCAGTGAAAATAGGGTCGGCGAGCAGTACTTC,CASSENRVGEQYF
few,TRBV6-2/TRBV6-3,TRBJ2-2,-,TGTGCCAGCAGTTACGGTCCCGGGGAGCTGTTTTTT,CASSYGPGELFF
-,TRBV4-1,TRBJ1-1,-,TGCGCCAGCAGAGATACGACAGATATGAACACTGAAGCTTTCTTT,CASRDTTDMNTEAFF
many,TRBV10-3,TRBJ1-4,-,TGTGCCATCAACGAACCGGGGGATGAAAAACTGTTTTTT,CAINEPGDEKLFF
-,TRBV4-1,TRBJ2-1,-,TGCGCCAGCAGCCAAGGGGTAGTCGGCAATGAGCAGTTCTTC,CASSQGVVGNEQFF
-,TRBV14,TRBJ2-7,TRBD1,TGTGCCAGCAGCCATCCCCCGGGACAGGCACCCTACGAGCAGTACTTC,CASSHPPGQAPYEQYF
-,TRBV20-1,TRBJ1-2,-,TGCAGTGCTAATGACGGGGACGGGCTTAATGGCTACACCTTC,CSANDGDGLNGYTF
few,TRBV7-9,TRBJ2-3,-,TGTGCCAGCAGCTTACGCGGGGGCGGCACAGATACGCAGTATTTT,CASSLRGGGTDTQYF
-,TRBV7-9,TRBJ1-4,TRBD1,TGTGCCAGCAGCGAGCGGCGGACAGGGGCGGATGAAAAACTGTTTTTT,CASSERRTGADEKLFF
-,TRBV7-2,TRBJ1-5,-,TGTGCCAGCAGCTCTAGGGCAGGGGTTAGCAATCAGCCCCAGCATTTT,CASSSRAGVSNQPQHF
-,TRBV6-2/TRBV6-3,TRBJ2-5,-,TGTGCCAGCAGTTCGGGGATTCAAGAGACCCAGTACTTC,CASSSGIQETQYF
few,TRBV7-9,TRBJ1-1,TRBD1,TGTGCCAGCAGCCAACGACAGGGGGCAATCACTGAAGCTTTCTTT,CASSQRQGAITEAFF
-,TRBV27,TRBJ2-1,TRBD2,TGTGCCAGCACCCCAGAAGTAGCGGGAGACGTTGAGCAGTTCTTC,CASTPEVAGDVEQFF
few,TRBV9,TRBJ2-7,TRBD1,TGTGCCAGCAGCGGGCCGGGACAGGGGGCGAACTCCTACGAGCAGTACTTC,CASSGPGQGANSYEQYF
few,TRBV28,TRBJ2-6,TRBD1,TGTGCCAGCACTCCGACAGGGGCGTCTGGGGCCAACGTCCTGACTTTC,CASTPTGASGANVLTF
many,TRBV24-1,TRBJ2-2,TRBD2,TGTGCCACCAGTGATTTGCCGCGACTAGCGGGTAACACCGGGGAGCTGTTTTTT,CATSDLPRLAGNTGELFF
-,TRBV24-1,TRBJ2-5,-,TGTGCCACCAGTGTACACAGCGAGTACCAAGAGACCCAGTACTTC,CATSVHSEYQETQYF
-,TRBV6-5,TRBJ2-4,-,TGTGCCAGCAGGGCCACTAGAATAAAAGCCAAAAACATTCAGTACTTC,CASRATRIKAKNIQYF
-,TRBV7-9,TRBJ1-2,-,TGTGCCAGCAGCTTTCCGAGGGACTCCTATGGCTACACCTTC,CASSFPRDSYGYTF
few,TRBV5-1,TRBJ2-1,TRBD2,TGCGCCAGCGAAGCCATGACTAGCGGGACCTACAATGAGCAGTTCTTC,CASEAMTSGTYNEQFF
few,TRBV4-1,TRBJ2-7,-,TGCGCCAGCAGCTATACCTTTGGAGGGCCCTACGAGCAGTACTTC,CASSYTFGGPYEQYF
many,TRBV14,TRBJ2-1,-,TGTGCCAGCAGCCAGGGAACGAGCTACAATGAGCAGTTCTTC,CASSQGTSYNEQFF
few,TRBV7-6,TRBJ2-1,TRBD2,TGTGCCAGCAGCTTAGACCGGGGGGTTAATGAGCAGTTCTTC,CASSLDRGVNEQFF
few,TRBV30,TRBJ2-7,-,TGTGCCTGGAGTGTACAGGGCGCCAACGAGCAGTACTTC,CAWSVQGANEQYF
-,TRBV7-9,TRBJ2-7,-,TGTGCCAGCAGACAGCATGGAGCAACCTACGAGCAGTACTTC,CASRQHGATYEQYF
-,TRBV4-1,TRBJ2-5,TRBD2,TGCGCCAGCGCCGGACTAGCGGGGGGTCAAGAGACCCAGTACTTC,CASAGLAGGQETQYF
many,TRBV29-1,TRBJ2-7,-,TGCAGCGTTGAAGAGGGAAATGCCTACGAGCAGTACTTC,CSVEEGNAYEQYF